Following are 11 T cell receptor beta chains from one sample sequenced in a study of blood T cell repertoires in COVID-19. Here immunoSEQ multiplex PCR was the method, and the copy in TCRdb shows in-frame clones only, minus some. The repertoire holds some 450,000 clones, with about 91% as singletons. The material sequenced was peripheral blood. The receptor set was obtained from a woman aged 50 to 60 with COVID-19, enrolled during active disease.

This CDR3 reads CASSSTGIYEQYF. CDR3 DNA: TGTGCCAGCAGCTCGACAGGGATCTACGAGCAGTACTTC. The V and J genes are TRBV7-9 and TRBJ2-7, with 7 nucleotides matching TRBD1. Trimming took 4 bases from V and 3 from J; bases not matched to a gene: 3. The CDR3 spans 13 residues. CDR1 is SEHNR, CDR2 FQNEAQ, per germline (reference sequence). Complete variable domain (other parts from reference TRBV7-9 and TRBJ2-7): DTGVSQNPRHKITKRGQNVTFRCDPISEHNRLYWYRQTLGQGPEFLTYFQNEAQLEKSRLLSDRFSAERPKGSFSTLEIQRTEQGDSAMYLCASSSTGIYEQYFGPGTRLTVT.

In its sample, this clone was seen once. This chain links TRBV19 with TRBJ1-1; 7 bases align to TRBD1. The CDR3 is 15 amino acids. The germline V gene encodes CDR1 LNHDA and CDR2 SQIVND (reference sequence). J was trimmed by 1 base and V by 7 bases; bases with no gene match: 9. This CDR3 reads CASTPDRDGNTEAFF. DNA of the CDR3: TGTGCCAGTACCCCCGACAGGGATGGGAACACTGAAGCTTTCTTT.

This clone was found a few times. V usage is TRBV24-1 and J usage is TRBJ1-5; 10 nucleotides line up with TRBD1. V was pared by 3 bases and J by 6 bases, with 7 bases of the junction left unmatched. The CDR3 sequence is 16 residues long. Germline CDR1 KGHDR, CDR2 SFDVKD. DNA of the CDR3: TGTGCCACCAGTGATAAGACAGGGGGCTTAGGTCAGCCCCAGCATTTT. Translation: CATSDKTGGLGQPQHF.

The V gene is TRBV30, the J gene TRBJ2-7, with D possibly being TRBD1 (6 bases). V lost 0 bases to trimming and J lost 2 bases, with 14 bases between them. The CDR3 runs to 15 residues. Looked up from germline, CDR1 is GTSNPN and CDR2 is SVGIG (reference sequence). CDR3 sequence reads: CAWSVEGGHTYEQYF. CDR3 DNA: TGTGCCTGGAGTGTGGAAGGGGGACATACCTACGAGCAGTACTTC.

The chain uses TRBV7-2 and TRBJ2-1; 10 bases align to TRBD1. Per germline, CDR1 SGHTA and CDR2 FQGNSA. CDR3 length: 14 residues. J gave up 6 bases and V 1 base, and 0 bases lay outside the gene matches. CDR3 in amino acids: CASSLGTGGNEQFF. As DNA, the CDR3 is TGTGCCAGCAGCTTAGGGACAGGGGGCAATGAGCAGTTCTTC.

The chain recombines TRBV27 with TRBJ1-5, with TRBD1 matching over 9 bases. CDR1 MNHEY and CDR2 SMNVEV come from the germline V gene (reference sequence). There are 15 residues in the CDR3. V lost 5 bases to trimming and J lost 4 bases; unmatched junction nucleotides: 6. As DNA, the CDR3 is TGTGCCAGCAGTAGGGGGACAGGGAATAATCAGCCCCAGCATTTT. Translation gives CASSRGTGNNQPQHF.

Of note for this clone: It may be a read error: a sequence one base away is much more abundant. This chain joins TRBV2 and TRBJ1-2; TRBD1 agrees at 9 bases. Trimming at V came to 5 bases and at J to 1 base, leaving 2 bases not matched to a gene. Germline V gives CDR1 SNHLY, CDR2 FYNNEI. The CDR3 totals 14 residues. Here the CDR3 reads CASSRDRVNYGYTF. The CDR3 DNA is TGTGCCAGCAGTCGGGACAGGGTTAACTATGGCTACACCTTC.

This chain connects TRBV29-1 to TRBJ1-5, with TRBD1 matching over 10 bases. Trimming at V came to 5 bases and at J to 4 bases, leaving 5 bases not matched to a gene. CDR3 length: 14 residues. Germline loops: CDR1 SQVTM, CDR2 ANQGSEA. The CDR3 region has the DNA TGCAGCGTTCCCCCGGACAGGGGGAATCAGCCCCAGCATTTT. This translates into CSVPPDRGNQPQHF.

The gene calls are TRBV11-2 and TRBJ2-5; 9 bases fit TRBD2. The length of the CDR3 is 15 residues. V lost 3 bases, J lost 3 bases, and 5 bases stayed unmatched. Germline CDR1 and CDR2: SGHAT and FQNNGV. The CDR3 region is CASSFLAGYKETQYF. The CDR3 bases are TGTGCCAGCAGCTTCCTAGCGGGGTACAAAGAGACCCAGTACTTC.

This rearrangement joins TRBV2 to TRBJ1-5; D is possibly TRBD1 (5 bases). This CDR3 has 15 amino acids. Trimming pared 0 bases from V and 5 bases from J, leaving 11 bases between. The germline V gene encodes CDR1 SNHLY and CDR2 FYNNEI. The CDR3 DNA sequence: TGTGCCAGCAGTGAAGCCACTACAGGAGATCAGCCCCAGCATTTT. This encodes CASSEATTGDQPQHF.

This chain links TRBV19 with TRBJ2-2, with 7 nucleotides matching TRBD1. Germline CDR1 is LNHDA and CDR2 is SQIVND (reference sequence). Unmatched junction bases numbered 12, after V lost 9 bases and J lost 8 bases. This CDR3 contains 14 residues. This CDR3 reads CASLSDRAGGELFF. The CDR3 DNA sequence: TGTGCCAGCCTAAGCGACAGGGCAGGGGGGGAGCTGTTTTTT.